The rows below give T cell receptor beta chains drawn from one sample of a study of PD-1 blockade in classical Hodgkin lymphoma. Produced via immunoSEQ multiplex PCR; TCRdb's table is partial and in-frame only. This repertoire shows some 95,000 clones, 90% found once; its top ten account for under 3%. The sequenced sample was peripheral blood mononuclear cells (PBMCs), obtained before the fourth cycle of nivolumab. Source of these receptors: a human donor with classical Hodgkin lymphoma. The CDR3 runs from the conserved cysteine through the conserved F or W. A D gene is named only where the DNA matches it firmly. A clone size is listed for some rows: how often the clone was seen (once, few, many), or a class if it is expanded.

length	size	D	V	J	CDR3	DNA
14	-	-	TRBV6-5	TRBJ2-5	CASARDVGGRTQYF	TGTGCCAGTGCCCGGGACGTCGGGGGAAGGACCCAGTACTTC
15	-	-	TRBV6-5	TRBJ1-1	CASSYSTWSGVEAFF	TGTGCCAGCAGTTACTCCACTTGGTCTGGGGTCGAAGCTTTCTTT
15	few	-	TRBV18	TRBJ1-5	CASSPGAPADQPQHF	TGTGCCAGCTCACCTGGGGCCCCTGCCGACCAGCCCCAGCATTTT
16	-	TRBD2	TRBV10-3	TRBJ2-7	CAISESRLAGLYEQYF	TGTGCCATCAGTGAGTCCCGACTAGCGGGTCTCTACGAGCAGTACTTC
13	-	-	TRBV5-6	TRBJ1-2	CASRRGTHYGYTF	TGTGCCAGCAGAAGAGGGACCCACTATGGCTACACCTTC
15	once	TRBD2	TRBV5-1	TRBJ2-3	CASSVQRGIADTQYF	TGCGCCAGCAGCGTCCAGCGGGGGATAGCAGATACGCAGTATTTT
15	-	-	TRBV6-5	TRBJ1-3	CASSTGRGSGNTIYF	TGTGCCAGCAGTACGGGACGGGGCTCTGGAAACACCATATATTTT
14	-	-	TRBV6-8	TRBJ1-4	CASSYRGANEKLFF	TGTGCCAGCAGTTACCGGGGGGCGAATGAAAAACTGTTTTTT
13	-	-	TRBV10-3	TRBJ2-5	CAISVGEKETQYF	TGTGCCATCAGTGTGGGTGAAAAAGAGACCCAGTACTTC
13	-	-	TRBV7-2	TRBJ1-1	CASSLQPNTEAFF	TGTGCCAGCAGCTTACAGCCGAACACTGAAGCTTTCTTT
15	-	-	TRBV5-4	TRBJ1-6	CASSGGLIGDSPLHF	TGTGCCAGCAGCGGCGGCCTCATAGGGGATTCACCCCTCCACTTT
15	-	TRBD2	TRBV11-2	TRBJ2-7	CASTNFERGAYEQYF	TGTGCCAGCACCAACTTCGAGCGGGGGGCCTACGAGCAGTACTTC
14	-	-	TRBV4-2	TRBJ1-2	CASSQDSGTYGYTF	TGTGCCAGCAGCCAAGATTCGGGCACCTATGGCTACACCTTC
11	-	-	TRBV29-1	TRBJ1-2	CSVAQNYGYTF	TGCAGCGTTGCCCAGAATTATGGCTACACCTTC
13	-	-	TRBV30	TRBJ2-5	CAWTQNRVETQYF	TGTGCCTGGACCCAAAACAGGGTAGAGACCCAGTACTTC
14	-	-	TRBV19	TRBJ1-1	CASSGSWGNTEAFF	TGTGCCAGTAGTGGGTCTTGGGGAAACACTGAAGCTTTCTTT
13	-	-	TRBV11-2	TRBJ1-5	CASSLGGGQPQHF	TGTGCCAGCAGCTTAGGCGGGGGGCAGCCCCAGCATTTT
13	-	-	TRBV30	TRBJ1-2	CASTSLVVYGYTF	TGTGCCTCGACGTCCCTTGTGGTCTATGGCTACACCTTC
16	-	TRBD1	TRBV28	TRBJ1-3	CASRLYRGLSGNTIYF	TGTGCCAGCAGACTGTACAGGGGACTCTCTGGAAACACCATATATTTT
15	once	TRBD2	TRBV27	TRBJ2-3	CASSSTSGGADTQYF	TGTGCCAGCAGTTCGACTAGCGGGGGGGCAGATACGCAGTATTTT
14	-	-	TRBV7-9	TRBJ2-7	CASSLAGGGYEQYF	TGTGCCAGCAGCTTAGCCGGAGGAGGCTACGAGCAGTACTTC
15	-	-	TRBV4-2	TRBJ1-1	CASSQEVYRDTEAFF	TGTGCCAGCAGCCAAGAGGTTTACAGGGATACTGAAGCTTTCTTT
17	-	TRBD2	TRBV5-4	TRBJ2-5	CASSPNVGLREAETQYF	TGTGCCAGCAGCCCAAATGTGGGACTACGGGAGGCGGAGACCCAGTACTTC
14	-	-	TRBV7-6	TRBJ1-2	CASSLAGGDYGYTF	TGTGCCAGCAGCTTGGCCGGAGGAGACTATGGCTACACCTTC
18	-	TRBD2	TRBV10-3	TRBJ2-7	CAISESTSGGPLSYEQYF	TGTGCCATCAGTGAGTCGACTAGCGGGGGGCCTCTTTCCTACGAGCAGTACTTC
14	-	TRBD2	TRBV6-4	TRBJ2-2	CASRRGGNTGELFF	TGTGCCAGCAGGCGGGGGGGGAACACCGGGGAGCTGTTTTTT
15	-	-	TRBV7-6	TRBJ1-6	CASSLAAGEASPLHF	TGTGCCAGCAGCTTAGCGGCCGGGGAGGCTTCACCCCTCCACTTT
14	-	TRBD2	TRBV5-4	TRBJ2-7	CASSPVGGDYEQYF	TGTGCCAGCAGCCCAGTGGGGGGGGACTACGAGCAGTACTTC
13	-	-	TRBV4-2	TRBJ2-7	CASSQLDSLEQYF	TGTGCCAGCAGCCAACTGGACAGCCTAGAGCAGTACTTC
12	-	-	TRBV2	TRBJ2-5	CAGGIEVGTQYF	TGTGCCGGCGGGATTGAGGTGGGGACCCAGTACTTC
12	once	-	TRBV27	TRBJ2-7	CASSLGGYEQYF	TGTGCCAGCAGTCTAGGGGGATACGAGCAGTACTTC
15	-	-	TRBV25-1	TRBJ2-3	CASTDSTTPTDTQYF	TGTGCCAGCACTGACAGTACAACTCCCACAGATACGCAGTATTTT
18	-	-	TRBV5-4	TRBJ2-2	CASRQQRRSLDNTGELFF	TGTGCCAGCCGGCAACAGAGGCGTAGCCTAGATAACACCGGGGAGCTGTTTTTT
14	-	-	TRBV9	TRBJ2-7	CASSYDGGPYEQYF	TGTGCCAGCAGCTATGACGGGGGCCCCTACGAGCAGTACTTC
16	-	-	TRBV7-9	TRBJ1-4	CASRALRVATNEKLFF	TGTGCCAGCAGGGCGCTTAGGGTCGCAACTAATGAAAAACTGTTTTTT
15	-	-	TRBV5-6	TRBJ1-1	CASSYAGGTNTEAFF	TGTGCCAGCAGCTATGCCGGTGGGACTAACACTGAAGCTTTCTTT
14	-	-	TRBV4-2	TRBJ1-4	CASSQDYNRLSWFF	TGTGCCAGCAGCCAAGACTATAATCGGCTCTCTTGGTTTTTT
15	-	-	TRBV15	TRBJ2-4	CATSRGGLAKNIQYF	TGTGCCACCAGCAGAGGTGGGTTAGCCAAAAACATTCAGTACTTC
14	-	-	TRBV6-6	TRBJ2-3	CASSYPGTTDTQYF	TGTGCCAGCAGTTACCCCGGGACCACAGATACGCAGTATTTT
17	-	TRBD2	TRBV5-4	TRBJ2-2	CASSSLAGGRYTGELFF	TGTGCCAGCAGCTCACTAGCGGGGGGGCGATACACCGGGGAGCTGTTTTTT
13	-	TRBD1	TRBV19	TRBJ2-7	CASSSQGAHEQYF	TGTGCCAGTAGTTCGCAGGGGGCCCACGAGCAGTACTTC
14	few	-	TRBV5-6	TRBJ1-2	CASSPVGGIFGYTF	TGTGCCAGCAGCCCTGTGGGGGGTATCTTTGGCTACACCTTC
14	-	-	TRBV7-6	TRBJ2-1	CASSLGTNYNEQFF	TGTGCCAGCAGCTTAGGGACAAACTACAATGAGCAGTTCTTC
17	-	TRBD1	TRBV19	TRBJ2-7	CASSPLGGQGAGHEQYF	TGTGCCAGTAGTCCATTAGGGGGACAGGGGGCAGGACACGAGCAGTACTTC
15	once	-	TRBV6-5	TRBJ2-3	CASSYSGVFTDTQYF	TGTGCCAGCAGTTACTCTGGGGTTTTCACAGATACGCAGTATTTT
13	-	-	TRBV30	TRBJ1-5	CAWSVLWAGAQHF	TGTGCCTGGAGTGTATTGTGGGCTGGAGCCCAGCATTTT
16	-	-	TRBV7-2	TRBJ2-3	CASSLAAGVYTDTQYF	TGTGCCAGCAGCTTAGCAGCGGGTGTTTACACAGATACGCAGTATTTT
12	-	-	TRBV28	TRBJ1-1	CASSLSRAEAFF	TGTGCCAGCAGTTTATCCAGGGCCGAGGCTTTCTTT
16	-	-	TRBV4-1	TRBJ2-5	CASSQGETPPGETQYF	TGCGCCAGCAGCCAGGGGGAGACACCCCCTGGGGAGACCCAGTACTTC
13	-	-	TRBV5-6	TRBJ1-1	CASSFQGNTEAFF	TGTGCCAGCAGCTTCCAGGGAAACACTGAAGCTTTCTTT
15	-	-	TRBV29-1	TRBJ2-2	CSVRVTLPNTGELFF	TGCAGCGTGAGAGTGACACTACCGAACACCGGGGAGCTGTTTTTT
15	-	-	TRBV7-9	TRBJ1-2	CASSTPRQDLRGYTF	TGTGCCAGCAGCACCCCCCGGCAAGATCTGCGGGGCTACACCTTC
14	-	TRBD1	TRBV18	TRBJ2-7	CASWAGQGNNEQYF	TGTGCCAGCTGGGCGGGACAGGGGAACAACGAGCAGTACTTC
14	-	TRBD1	TRBV30	TRBJ1-5	CAWSVGQGVQPQHF	TGTGCCTGGAGTGTGGGACAGGGTGTTCAGCCCCAGCATTTT
12	once	-	TRBV7-8	TRBJ1-1	CASSFLRGEAFF	TGTGCCAGCAGTTTTTTACGGGGTGAAGCTTTCTTT
13	-	TRBD1	TRBV6-5	TRBJ1-1	CASSRDRVSEAFF	TGTGCCAGCAGTCGGGACAGGGTATCTGAAGCTTTCTTT
16	-	-	TRBV4-2	TRBJ2-2	CASSPRLGANTGELFF	TGTGCCAGCAGCCCTCGTCTGGGCGCGAACACCGGGGAGCTGTTTTTT
13	few	-	TRBV28	TRBJ2-7	CASSSGAHYEQYF	TGTGCCAGCAGTTCAGGGGCACACTACGAGCAGTACTTC
17	-	TRBD1	TRBV19	TRBJ1-2	CASSTPDRSLANYGYTF	TGTGCCAGTAGTACCCCGGACAGGTCTTTAGCTAACTATGGCTACACCTTC